This TCR beta chain was found in a study of blood T cell repertoires in COVID-19. V lost 1 base, J lost 5 bases, and 5 bases lay in between. CDR1 is LGHDT, CDR2 YNNKEL, per germline (reference sequence). This CDR3 has 12 residues. Repertoires were generated with immunoSEQ multiplex PCR, while TCRdb's copy carries only in-frame clones and drops some. Of 65,000 to 80,000 clones listed, around 90% are singletons. This clonotype originated in a man aged 50 to 60 with active COVID-19. This rearrangement joins TRBV3-1 (or the pseudogene TRBV3-2) to TRBJ1-1; D is unresolved. Sample: peripheral blood. CDR3 DNA sequence: TGTGCCAGCAGCCAAGTCGGGACTGAAGCTTTCTTT. It encodes CASSQVGTEAFF.